One TCR beta chain is described in this entry. Data came from immunoSEQ multiplex PCR; TCRdb stores just in-frame clones and leaves some out. The table shows under 80,000 clones, with roughly nine tenths occurring only once. The entry originates in a study of blood T cell repertoires in COVID-19. From germline, CDR1 is LGHNA and CDR2 YNFKEQ. CDR3 length equals 15 residues. The V gene end was trimmed by 4 bases and the J gene end by 2 bases; junction bases not matched to a gene: 4. The TCR was taken from a man in his fifties with active COVID-19. Input material: peripheral blood. The chain is built from TRBV4-2 and TRBJ2-3, with 9 nucleotides matching TRBD2. CDR3 region: CASSPASGVTDTQYF. As DNA, the CDR3 is TGTGCCAGCAGCCCGGCTAGCGGGGTCACAGATACGCAGTATTTT.